The rows below give T cell receptor beta chains drawn from one sample of a study of blood T cell repertoires in COVID-19. Produced via immunoSEQ multiplex PCR; TCRdb's table is partial and in-frame only. The sample lists about 400,000 clones; approximately 91% were seen once. The sequenced material came from PBMCs or T cells enriched from blood (not recorded which). All receptors come from a woman aged 40 to 50 with acute COVID-19. Each CDR3 is given with its conserved first and last residue. D genes are given only for firm matches. The size entry is marked missing in some rows and otherwise reads once, few, many or a size class.

V: TRBV12-3/TRBV12-4
D: -
J: TRBJ1-3
size: -
DNA: TGTGCCACCCGTCGGGATGGAAACACCATATATTTT
CDR3: CATRRDGNTIYF

V: TRBV4-1
D: -
J: TRBJ2-1
size: -
DNA: TGCGCCAGCAGCCAAGCCCAGCTCGGGGTAGATGAGCAGTTCTTC
CDR3: CASSQAQLGVDEQFF

V: TRBV5-6
D: -
J: TRBJ1-6
size: -
DNA: TGTGCCAGCAGCCCCCTCTCCCAGCGGGATAAGGCACCCCTCCACTTT
CDR3: CASSPLSQRDKAPLHF

V: TRBV2
D: -
J: TRBJ1-5
size: once
DNA: TGTGCCAGCAGGCGGGGGGGACCGTATAGCAATCAGCCCCAGCATTTT
CDR3: CASRRGGPYSNQPQHF

V: TRBV5-1
D: -
J: TRBJ2-1
size: -
DNA: TGCGCCAGCAGCTTGACTTCCTCCACCACTAGTGAGCAGTTCTTC
CDR3: CASSLTSSTTSEQFF

V: TRBV2
D: TRBD1
J: TRBJ1-5
size: -
DNA: TGTGCCAGCAGACCGGACAGGGGTAACGCTCAGCCCCAGCATTTT
CDR3: CASRPDRGNAQPQHF

V: TRBV11-2
D: -
J: TRBJ2-7
size: -
DNA: TGTGCCAGCAGCTTAGAGGGCAGGGGTGTGGAGCAGTACTTC
CDR3: CASSLEGRGVEQYF

V: TRBV21-1
D: -
J: TRBJ2-7
size: -
DNA: TGTGCCAGCAGCAAGATCAAGACAGAAACCTACGAGCAGTACTTC
CDR3: CASSKIKTETYEQYF

V: TRBV24-1
D: -
J: TRBJ2-5
size: -
DNA: TGTGCCACCAGTGATGGGGGGTTCCAAGAGACCCAGTACTTC
CDR3: CATSDGGFQETQYF

V: TRBV7-8
D: -
J: TRBJ2-3
size: -
DNA: TGTGCCAGCAGCTTAAACCCGACGGGGTTCACAGATACGCAGTATTTT
CDR3: CASSLNPTGFTDTQYF

V: TRBV27
D: TRBD1
J: TRBJ1-2
size: -
DNA: TGTGCCAGCAGTTTGGCAGGGGGCGCAAACTATGGCTACACCTTC
CDR3: CASSLAGGANYGYTF

V: TRBV2
D: -
J: TRBJ1-2
size: -
DNA: TGTGCCAGCGCGGACGGGGGTCGGTATGGCTACACCTTC
CDR3: CASADGGRYGYTF

V: TRBV2
D: -
J: TRBJ1-2
size: -
DNA: TGTGCCAGCAGTGAAGGCAGGGTGGATGGCTACACCTTC
CDR3: CASSEGRVDGYTF

V: TRBV12-3/TRBV12-4
D: -
J: TRBJ2-2
size: -
DNA: TGTGCCACAGGAACGAACACCGGGGAGCTGTTTTTT
CDR3: CATGTNTGELFF

V: TRBV4-1
D: -
J: TRBJ1-5
size: -
DNA: TGCGCCAGCAGCCCTTTTCTTGGCAATCAGCCCCAGCATTTT
CDR3: CASSPFLGNQPQHF

V: TRBV7-7
D: TRBD2
J: TRBJ2-2
size: -
DNA: TGTGCCAGCAGCCCCCTAGCGGGGGTGAGCACCGGGGAGCTGTTTTTT
CDR3: CASSPLAGVSTGELFF

V: TRBV27
D: TRBD1
J: TRBJ2-7
size: -
DNA: TGTGCCAGCAGTTGGGGACAGGGGCGCCTGGAGCAGTACTTC
CDR3: CASSWGQGRLEQYF

V: TRBV5-6
D: -
J: TRBJ1-1
size: -
DNA: TGTGCCAGCAGCTGGGAACAGGGAGCGAACACTGAAGCTTTCTTT
CDR3: CASSWEQGANTEAFF

V: TRBV19
D: -
J: TRBJ1-2
size: -
DNA: TGTGCCAGTAGTCGGTGGGAGAACTATGGCTACACCTTC
CDR3: CASSRWENYGYTF

V: TRBV24-1
D: -
J: TRBJ2-3
size: -
DNA: TGTGCCACCAGTGACCCCTCGGGGGCAGATACGCAGTATTTT
CDR3: CATSDPSGADTQYF